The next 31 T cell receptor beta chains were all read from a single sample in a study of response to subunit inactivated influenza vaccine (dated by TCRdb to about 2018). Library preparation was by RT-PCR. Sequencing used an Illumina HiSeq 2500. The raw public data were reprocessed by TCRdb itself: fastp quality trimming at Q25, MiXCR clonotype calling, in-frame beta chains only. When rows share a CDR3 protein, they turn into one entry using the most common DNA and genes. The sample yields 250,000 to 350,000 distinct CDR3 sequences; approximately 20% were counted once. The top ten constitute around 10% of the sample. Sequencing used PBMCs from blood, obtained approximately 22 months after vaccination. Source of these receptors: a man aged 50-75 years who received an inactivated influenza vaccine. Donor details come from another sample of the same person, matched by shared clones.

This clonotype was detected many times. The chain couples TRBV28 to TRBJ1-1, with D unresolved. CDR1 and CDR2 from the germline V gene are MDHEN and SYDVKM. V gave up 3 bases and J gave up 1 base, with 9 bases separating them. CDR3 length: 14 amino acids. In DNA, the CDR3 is TGTGCCAGCAGTTTTCCTGTGACGAACACTGAAGCTTTCTTT. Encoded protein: CASSFPVTNTEAFF.

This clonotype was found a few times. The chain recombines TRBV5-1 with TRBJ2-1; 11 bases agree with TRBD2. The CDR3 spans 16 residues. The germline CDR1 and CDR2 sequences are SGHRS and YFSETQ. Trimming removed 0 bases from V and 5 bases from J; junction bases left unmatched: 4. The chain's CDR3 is CASSLGGTSGHNEQFF. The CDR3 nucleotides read TGCGCCAGCAGCTTGGGGGGGACTAGCGGCCACAATGAGCAGTTCTTC. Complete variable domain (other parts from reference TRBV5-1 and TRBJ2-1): KAGVTQTPRYLIKTRGQQVTLSCSPISGHRSVSWYQQTPGQGLQFLFEYFSETQRNKGNFPGRFSGRQFSNSRSEMNVSTLELGDSALYLCASSLGGTSGHNEQFFGPGTRLTVL.

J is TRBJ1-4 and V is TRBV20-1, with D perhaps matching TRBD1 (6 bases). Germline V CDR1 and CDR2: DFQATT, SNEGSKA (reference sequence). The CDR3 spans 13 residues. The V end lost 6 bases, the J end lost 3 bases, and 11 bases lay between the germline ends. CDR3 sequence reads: CSAGGGANEKLFF. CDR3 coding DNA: TGCAGTGCCGGAGGGGGTGCTAATGAAAAACTGTTTTTT.

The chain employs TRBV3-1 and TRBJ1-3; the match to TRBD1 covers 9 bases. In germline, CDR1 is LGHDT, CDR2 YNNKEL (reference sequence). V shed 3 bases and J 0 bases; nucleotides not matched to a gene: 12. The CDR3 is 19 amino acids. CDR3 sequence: CASSHLRSQGAHSGNTIYF. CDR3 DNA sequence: TGTGCCAGCAGCCACCTACGATCACAGGGGGCCCACTCTGGAAACACCATATATTTT.

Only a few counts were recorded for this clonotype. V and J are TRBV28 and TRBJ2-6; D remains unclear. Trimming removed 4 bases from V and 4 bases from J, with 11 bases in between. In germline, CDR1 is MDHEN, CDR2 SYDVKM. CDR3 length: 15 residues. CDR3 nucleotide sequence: TGTGCCAGCAGTTATGGGCCAGCCGGGGCCAACGTCCTGACTTTC. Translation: CASSYGPAGANVLTF.

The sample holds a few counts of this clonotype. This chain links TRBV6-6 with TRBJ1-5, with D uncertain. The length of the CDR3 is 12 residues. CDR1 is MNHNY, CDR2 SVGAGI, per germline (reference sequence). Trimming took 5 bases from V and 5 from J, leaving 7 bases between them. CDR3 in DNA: TGTGCCAGCAGTCCCCAATATCAGCCCCAGCATTTT. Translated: CASSPQYQPQHF.

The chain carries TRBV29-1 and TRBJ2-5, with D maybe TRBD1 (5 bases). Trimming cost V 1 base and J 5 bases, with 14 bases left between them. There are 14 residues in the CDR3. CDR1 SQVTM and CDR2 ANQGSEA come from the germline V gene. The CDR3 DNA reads TGCAGCGTTGAAGGGGCAGGGTTGGGCGAGACCCAGTACTTC. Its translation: CSVEGAGLGETQYF.

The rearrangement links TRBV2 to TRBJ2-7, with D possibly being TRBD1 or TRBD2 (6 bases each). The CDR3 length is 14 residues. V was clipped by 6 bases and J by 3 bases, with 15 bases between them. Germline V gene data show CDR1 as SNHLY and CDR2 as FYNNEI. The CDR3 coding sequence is TGTGCCAGCAGAGCTGTAGGGGGGAGCTACGAGCAGTACTTC. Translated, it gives CASRAVGGSYEQYF.

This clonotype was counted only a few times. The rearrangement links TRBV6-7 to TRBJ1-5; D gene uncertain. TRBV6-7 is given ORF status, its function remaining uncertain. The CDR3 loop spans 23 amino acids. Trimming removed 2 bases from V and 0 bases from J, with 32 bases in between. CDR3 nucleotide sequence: TGTGCCAGCAGTTACCAAGCAGACGACCCAACTACGACCGTGGTGTATAGCAATCAGCCCCAGCATTTT. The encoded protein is CASSYQADDPTTTVVYSNQPQHF.

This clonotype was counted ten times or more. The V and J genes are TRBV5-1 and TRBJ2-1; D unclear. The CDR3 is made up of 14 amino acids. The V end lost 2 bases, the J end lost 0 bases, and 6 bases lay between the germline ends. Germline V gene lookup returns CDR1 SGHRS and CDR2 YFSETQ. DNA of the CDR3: TGCGCCAGCAGCTTCCTGAGCTCCTACAATGAGCAGTTCTTC. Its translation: CASSFLSSYNEQFF.

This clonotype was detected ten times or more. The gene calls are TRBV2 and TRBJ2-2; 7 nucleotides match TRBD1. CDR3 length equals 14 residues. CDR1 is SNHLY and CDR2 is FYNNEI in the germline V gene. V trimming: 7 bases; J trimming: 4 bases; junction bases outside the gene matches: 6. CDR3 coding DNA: TGTGCCAGCAAATTAACAGGGGTCACCGGGGAGCTGTTTTTT. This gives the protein CASKLTGVTGELFF. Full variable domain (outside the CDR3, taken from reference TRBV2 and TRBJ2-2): EPEVTQTPSHQVTQMGQEVILRCVPISNHLYFYWYRQILGQKVEFLVSFYNNEISEKSEIFDDQFSVERPDGSNFTLKIRSTKLEDSAMYFCASKLTGVTGELFFGEGSRLTVL.

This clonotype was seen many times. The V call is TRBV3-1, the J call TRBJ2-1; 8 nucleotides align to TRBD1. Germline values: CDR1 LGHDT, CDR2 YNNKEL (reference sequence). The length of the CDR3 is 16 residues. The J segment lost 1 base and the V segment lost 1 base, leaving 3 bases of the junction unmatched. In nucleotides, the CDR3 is TGTGCCAGCAGCCAAGCCAGGGGGCTTTCCTACAATGAGCAGTTCTTC. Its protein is CASSQARGLSYNEQFF.

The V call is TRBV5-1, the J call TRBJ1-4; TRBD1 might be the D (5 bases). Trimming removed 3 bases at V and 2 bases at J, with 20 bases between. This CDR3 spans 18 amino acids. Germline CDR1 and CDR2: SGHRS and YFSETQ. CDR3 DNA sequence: TGCGCCAGCAGCTACTTTGCCCAGGGAGGCCCTACTAATGAAAAACTGTTTTTT. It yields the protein CASSYFAQGGPTNEKLFF.

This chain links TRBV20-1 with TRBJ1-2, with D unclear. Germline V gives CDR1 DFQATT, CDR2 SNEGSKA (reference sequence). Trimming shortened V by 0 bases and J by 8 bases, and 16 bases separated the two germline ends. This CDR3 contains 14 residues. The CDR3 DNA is TGCAGTGCTAGAGATGGGAGGGTTCTTGGGGGCTACACCTTC. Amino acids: CSARDGRVLGGYTF.

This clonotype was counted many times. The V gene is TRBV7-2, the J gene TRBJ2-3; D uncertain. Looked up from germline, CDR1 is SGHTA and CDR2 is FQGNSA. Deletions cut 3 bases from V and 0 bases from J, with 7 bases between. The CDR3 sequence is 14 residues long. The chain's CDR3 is CASSFLDSTDTQYF. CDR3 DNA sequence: TGTGCCAGCAGCTTTCTGGACAGCACAGATACGCAGTATTTT.

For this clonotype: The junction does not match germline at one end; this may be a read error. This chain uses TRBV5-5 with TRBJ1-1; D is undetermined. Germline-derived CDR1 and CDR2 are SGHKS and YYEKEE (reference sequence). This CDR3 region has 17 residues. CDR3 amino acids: CASSLEALWSMNTEALF. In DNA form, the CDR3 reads TGTGCCAGCAGCTTGGAAGCCTTATGGTCCATGAACACTGAAGCTTTGTTT.

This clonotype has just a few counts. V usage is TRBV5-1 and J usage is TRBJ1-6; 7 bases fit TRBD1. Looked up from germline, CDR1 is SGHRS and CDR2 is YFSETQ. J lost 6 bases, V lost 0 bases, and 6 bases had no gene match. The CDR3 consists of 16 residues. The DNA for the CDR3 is TGCGCCAGCAGCTTGGCCACAGGGGAGGGTAATTCACCCCTCCACTTT. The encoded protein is CASSLATGEGNSPLHF. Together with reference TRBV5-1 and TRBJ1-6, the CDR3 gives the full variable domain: KAGVTQTPRYLIKTRGQQVTLSCSPISGHRSVSWYQQTPGQGLQFLFEYFSETQRNKGNFPGRFSGRQFSNSRSEMNVSTLELGDSALYLCASSLATGEGNSPLHFGNGTRLTVT.

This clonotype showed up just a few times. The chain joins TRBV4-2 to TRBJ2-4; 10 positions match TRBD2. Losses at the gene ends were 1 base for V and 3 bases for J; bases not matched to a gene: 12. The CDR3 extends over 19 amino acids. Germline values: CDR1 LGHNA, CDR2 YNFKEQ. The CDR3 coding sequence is TGTGCCAGCAGCCAAGCCGGGACTAGCGCCCCCATCCTCAAAAACATTCAGTACTTC. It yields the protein CASSQAGTSAPILKNIQYF.

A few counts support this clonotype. CDR3 loop: CASRLKWVADTQYF. CDR3 coding DNA: TGTGCCAGCAGACTGAAATGGGTGGCAGATACGCAGTATTTT. The genes are TRBV28 and TRBJ2-3, with D uncertain. The ends were cut back, 6 bases at V and 4 bases at J, with 14 bases in the middle. The CDR3 is 14 residues long. CDR1 MDHEN and CDR2 SYDVKM come from the germline V gene.

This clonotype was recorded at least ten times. CDR3 DNA sequence: TGTGCCAGCAGTTACTCGTACGGACAAGGGAATTCACCCCTCCACTTT. Its protein is CASSYSYGQGNSPLHF. V usage is TRBV6-5 and J usage is TRBJ1-6, with a weak D call TRBD1 (5 bases). CDR1 and CDR2 from the germline V gene are MNHEY and SVGAGI. The V and J ends lost 0 bases and 7 bases respectively, with 13 bases between them. The CDR3 loop spans 16 amino acids.

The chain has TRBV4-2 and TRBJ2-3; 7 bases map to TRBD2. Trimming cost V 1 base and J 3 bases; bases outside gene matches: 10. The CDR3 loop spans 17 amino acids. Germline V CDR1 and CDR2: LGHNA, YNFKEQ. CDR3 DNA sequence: TGTGCCAGCAGCCAAGTGGTAGGACTAGGTCTAACAGATACGCAGTATTTT. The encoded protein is CASSQVVGLGLTDTQYF.

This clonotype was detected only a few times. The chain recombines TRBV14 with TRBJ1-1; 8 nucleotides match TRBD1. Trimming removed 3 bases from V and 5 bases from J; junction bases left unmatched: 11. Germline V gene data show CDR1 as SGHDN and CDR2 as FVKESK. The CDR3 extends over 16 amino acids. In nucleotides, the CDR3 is TGTGCCAGCAGCCAGCGACAGGGGTTAGGTGTTACTGAAGCTTTCTTT. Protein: CASSQRQGLGVTEAFF. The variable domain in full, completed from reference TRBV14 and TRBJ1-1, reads EAGVTQFPSHSVIEKGQTVTLRCDPISGHDNLYWYRRVMGKEIKFLLHFVKESKQDESGMPNNRFLAERTGGTYSTLKVQPAELEDSGVYFCASSQRQGLGVTEAFFGQGTRLTVV.

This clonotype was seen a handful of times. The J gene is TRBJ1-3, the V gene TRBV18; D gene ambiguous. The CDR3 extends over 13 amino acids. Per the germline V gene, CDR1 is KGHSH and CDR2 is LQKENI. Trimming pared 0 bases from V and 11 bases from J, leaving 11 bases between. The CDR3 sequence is CASSPPNAAAIYF. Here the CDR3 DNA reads TGTGCCAGCTCACCACCGAATGCGGCGGCCATATATTTT. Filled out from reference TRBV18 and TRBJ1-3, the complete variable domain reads NAGVMQNPRHLVRRRGQEARLRCSPMKGHSHVYWYRQLPEEGLKFMVYLQKENIIDESGMPKERFSAEFPKEGPSILRIQQVVRGDSAAYFCASSPPNAAAIYFGEGSWLTVV.

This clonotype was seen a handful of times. As DNA, the CDR3 is TGCAGTGCTAGAGTTGGGGGCGAGGGCAATCAGCCCCAGCATTTT. Residues: CSARVGGEGNQPQHF. The chain combines TRBV20-1 with TRBJ1-5, with TRBD1 as a possible D gene (6 bases). The V end was cut by 1 base, the J end by 2 bases, with 12 bases between. The CDR3 loop spans 15 amino acids. Germline assignment: CDR1 DFQATT and CDR2 SNEGSKA (reference sequence).

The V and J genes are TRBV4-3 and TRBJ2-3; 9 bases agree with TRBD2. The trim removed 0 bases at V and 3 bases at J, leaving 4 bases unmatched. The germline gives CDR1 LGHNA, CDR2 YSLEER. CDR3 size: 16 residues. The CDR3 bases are TGCGCCAGCAGCCAAGATTTGCTAGCGGGGACAGATACGCAGTATTTT. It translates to CASSQDLLAGTDTQYF.

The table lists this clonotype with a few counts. The CDR3 nucleotides read TGTGCCAGCAGCTTGGCCACGGTCACCGGGGAGCTGTTTTTT. Amino acids: CASSLATVTGELFF. The V and J genes are TRBV5-6 and TRBJ2-2, with no clear D. V was clipped by 0 bases and J by 4 bases, with 7 bases between them. Germline CDR1 and CDR2: SGHDT and YYEEEE. This CDR3 region has 14 residues.

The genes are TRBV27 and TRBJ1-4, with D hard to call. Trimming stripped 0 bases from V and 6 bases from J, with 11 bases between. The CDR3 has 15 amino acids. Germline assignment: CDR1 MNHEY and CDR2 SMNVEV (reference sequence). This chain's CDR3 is CASSLSVGLHEKLFF. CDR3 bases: TGTGCCAGCAGTTTATCGGTAGGGCTACATGAAAAACTGTTTTTT.

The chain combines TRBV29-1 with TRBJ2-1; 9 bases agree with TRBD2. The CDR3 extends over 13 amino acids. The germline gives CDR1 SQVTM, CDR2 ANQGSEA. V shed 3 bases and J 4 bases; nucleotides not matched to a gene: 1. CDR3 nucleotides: TGCAGCGTTGATCTAGCGGGATACAATGAGCAGTTCTTC. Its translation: CSVDLAGYNEQFF.

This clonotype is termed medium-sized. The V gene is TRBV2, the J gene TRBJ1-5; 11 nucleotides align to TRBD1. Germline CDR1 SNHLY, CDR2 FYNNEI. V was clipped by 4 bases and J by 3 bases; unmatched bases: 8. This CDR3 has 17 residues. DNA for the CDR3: TGTGCCAGCAGTGTCCCAGGACAGGGGGCGGACAATCAGCCCCAGCATTTT. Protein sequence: CASSVPGQGADNQPQHF.

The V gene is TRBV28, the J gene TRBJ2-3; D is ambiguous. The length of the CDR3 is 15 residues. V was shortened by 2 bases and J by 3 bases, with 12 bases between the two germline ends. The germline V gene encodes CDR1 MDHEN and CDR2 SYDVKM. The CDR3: CASSLLMPGTDTQYF. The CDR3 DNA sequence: TGTGCCAGCAGTTTACTCATGCCAGGTACAGATACGCAGTATTTT.

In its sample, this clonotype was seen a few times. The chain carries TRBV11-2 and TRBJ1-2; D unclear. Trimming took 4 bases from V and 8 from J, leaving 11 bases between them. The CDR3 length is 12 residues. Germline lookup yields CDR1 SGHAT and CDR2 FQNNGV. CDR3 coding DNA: TGTGCCAGCAGCTGGACTAAGTTCGGCTACACCTTC. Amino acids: CASSWTKFGYTF.